A single sample is the source of the 20 T cell receptor beta chains below, sequenced in a study of CD8+ T cells in alopecia areata. Treatment noted: oral pan-JAK inhibitor, 5-10 mg twice daily. RNA extraction and reverse transcription yielded cDNA as sequencing template. The data were produced by immunoSEQ multiplex PCR, yet TCRdb's version contains in-frame clones alone and is incomplete. The data contain fewer than 150,000 clones, around 82% of them seen just once; the ten biggest clones take up around 25%. The sample in question was CD8+ T cells sorted from blood, obtained at week 4, from a patient treated with tofacitinib. All receptors come from a human donor with alopecia areata.

J is TRBJ1-5 and V is TRBV7-2; 7 bases line up with TRBD1. Germline CDR1 and CDR2: SGHTA and FQGNSA. The ends lost 7 bases at V and 2 bases at J; junction bases unmatched: 5. CDR3 length equals 14 residues. This CDR3 reads CASNTGARNQPQHF. Written as DNA, the CDR3 is TGTGCCAGCAATACAGGGGCCCGCAATCAGCCCCAGCATTTT. The full variable domain, its missing parts supplied by reference TRBV7-2 and TRBJ1-5, is GAGVSQSPSNKVTEKGKDVELRCDPISGHTALYWYRQSLGQGLEFLIYFQGNSAPDKSGLPSDRFSAERTGGSVSTLTIQRTQQEDSAVYLCASNTGARNQPQHFGDGTRLSIL.

The chain couples TRBV7-2 to TRBJ2-7, with TRBD1 identical over 7 bases. Germline V gives CDR1 SGHTA, CDR2 FQGNSA. The CDR3 spans 13 residues. V shed 1 base and J 5 bases; nucleotides not matched to a gene: 2. CDR3 nucleotides: TGTGCCAGCAGCTTAGACAGGGGACACGAGCAGTACTTC. Amino acids: CASSLDRGHEQYF.

This rearrangement joins TRBV2 to TRBJ2-5; possibly TRBD1 for D (5 bases). There are 15 residues in the CDR3. The V gene lost 8 bases and the J gene lost 1 base, with 17 bases spanning the gap. CDR1 and CDR2 (germline): SNHLY, FYNNEI. CDR3 loop: CASSPSGNIQETQYF. In DNA form, the CDR3 reads TGTGCCAGCTCTCCGTCAGGGAATATCCAAGAGACCCAGTACTTC.

The chain links TRBV7-2 to TRBJ2-4, with a tentative D call TRBD2 (5 bases). This CDR3 has 16 residues. The germline V gene encodes CDR1 SGHTA and CDR2 FQGNSA. Trimming shortened V by 5 bases and J by 0 bases, and 14 bases separated the two germline ends. The CDR3 bases are TGTGCCAGCAGCCCGCAGCGGAACCTAGCCAAAAACATTCAGTACTTC. This encodes CASSPQRNLAKNIQYF.

The chain couples TRBV13 to TRBJ1-1, with D unclear. The CDR3 runs to 13 residues. Germline V gives CDR1 PRHDT, CDR2 FYEKMQ (reference sequence). V was shortened by 3 bases and J by 8 bases, with 13 bases between the two germline ends. CDR3 in amino acids: CASSFRLGPEAFF. CDR3 nucleotides: TGTGCCAGCAGCTTCCGATTAGGTCCAGAAGCTTTCTTT.

The table lists this clone with a count of one. This chain links TRBV13 with TRBJ2-3; 8 nucleotides match TRBD2. CDR1 is PRHDT, CDR2 FYEKMQ, per germline (reference sequence). V shed 6 bases, J shed 0 bases, and the junction held 8 bases outside the gene matches. The CDR3 runs to 16 residues. This CDR3 reads CASSQRGGRSTDTQYF. CDR3 DNA sequence: TGTGCCAGCAGTCAACGGGGGGGCCGTAGCACAGATACGCAGTATTTT.

V is TRBV5-1 and J is TRBJ2-1; possibly TRBD1 for D (6 bases). From germline, CDR1 is SGHRS and CDR2 YFSETQ. The CDR3 is 16 amino acids. The V end was cut by 7 bases, the J end by 5 bases, with 22 bases between. CDR3 bases: TGCGCCAGCGGCGGTGGACTTTGGGGGCCCGACAATGAGCAGTTCTTC. Its protein is CASGGGLWGPDNEQFF.

This clone was seen more than once but under ten times. This chain connects TRBV5-1 to TRBJ1-1; tentative D call: TRBD1 (5 bases). The CDR3 covers 17 residues. Between the trimmed V and J ends, which lost 4 bases and 5 bases, there was a span of 24 bases. Germline-derived CDR1 and CDR2 are SGHRS and YFSETQ. The CDR3 loop is CASSPHNLGEGDTEAFF. Written as DNA, the CDR3 is TGCGCCAGCAGCCCGCACAACTTGGGGGAGGGAGATACTGAAGCTTTCTTT. The entire variable domain, with the rest obtained from reference TRBV5-1 and TRBJ1-1, is as follows: KAGVTQTPRYLIKTRGQQVTLSCSPISGHRSVSWYQQTPGQGLQFLFEYFSETQRNKGNFPGRFSGRQFSNSRSEMNVSTLELGDSALYLCASSPHNLGEGDTEAFFGQGTRLTVV.

This clone has only one observation. The chain is built from TRBV2 and TRBJ2-7; D not resolved. V was clipped by 8 bases and J by 3 bases, with 5 bases between them. Germline V gene data show CDR1 as SNHLY and CDR2 as FYNNEI. The CDR3 length is 10 residues. The CDR3 nucleotides are TGTGCCAGCCGAAACTACGAGCAGTACTTC. Its protein is CASRNYEQYF.

With respect to this clone: This sample also contains other DNA sequences that code for the same CDR3. The chain joins TRBV9 to TRBJ2-5; no clear D gene. V dropped 3 bases and J dropped 5 bases, with 8 bases sitting between them. This CDR3 is 12 amino acids long. In germline, CDR1 is SGDLS, CDR2 YYNGEE. The CDR3 DNA reads TGTGCCAGCAGCGGAGACGGGGAGACCCAGTACTTC. Protein sequence: CASSGDGETQYF.

The rearrangement links TRBV14 to TRBJ2-7; unclear D gene. This CDR3 is built from 11 residues. Germline V gene data show CDR1 as SGHDN and CDR2 as FVKESK. V lost 1 base and J lost 3, with 1 base in between. The CDR3 DNA reads TGTGCCAGCAGCCAAGGCTACGAGCAGTACTTC. Translating gives CASSQGYEQYF. Full variable domain (remainder filled in from reference TRBV14 and TRBJ2-7): EAGVTQFPSHSVIEKGQTVTLRCDPISGHDNLYWYRRVMGKEIKFLLHFVKESKQDESGMPNNRFLAERTGGTYSTLKVQPAELEDSGVYFCASSQGYEQYFGPGTRLTVT.

This clone occurred once. The rearrangement joins TRBV4-3 to TRBJ2-5, with 9 bases matching TRBD1. The CDR3 is made up of 19 amino acids. The germline gives CDR1 LGHNA, CDR2 YSLEER. Trimming at V came to 1 base and at J to 0 bases, leaving 12 bases not matched to a gene. CDR3: CASSQVVGSGTGYQETQYF. The CDR3 DNA reads TGCGCCAGCAGCCAAGTCGTAGGGTCCGGGACAGGGTACCAAGAGACCCAGTACTTC.

This chain joins TRBV4-1 and TRBJ2-7; D possibly corresponds to TRBD2 (5 bases). This CDR3 region has 17 residues. The V gene lost 4 bases and the J gene lost 3 bases, with 22 bases spanning the gap. Germline values: CDR1 MGHRA, CDR2 YSYEKL. The CDR3 DNA sequence: TGCGCCAGCAGCCCGAAGACCGGGATTCAAATCGGCTACGAGCAGTACTTC. It translates to CASSPKTGIQIGYEQYF.

This clone showed up just once. The V gene is TRBV7-2, the J gene TRBJ1-6; tentatively, D is TRBD1 (5 bases). The CDR3 loop spans 12 amino acids. Germline V gene sequence: CDR1 SGHTA, CDR2 FQGNSA. The V gene lost 3 bases and the J gene lost 15 bases, with 12 bases spanning the gap. The CDR3 protein is CASSFWDGLLHF. In DNA form, the CDR3 reads TGTGCCAGCAGCTTCTGGGACGGCCTCCTCCACTTT. Based on the CDR3 plus reference TRBV7-2 and TRBJ1-6, the full variable domain is GAGVSQSPSNKVTEKGKDVELRCDPISGHTALYWYRQSLGQGLEFLIYFQGNSAPDKSGLPSDRFSAERTGGSVSTLTIQRTQQEDSAVYLCASSFWDGLLHFGNGTRLTVT.

The rearrangement links TRBV29-1 to TRBJ1-2, with D tentatively TRBD1 (6 bases). The CDR3 consists of 14 residues. Germline V gene data show CDR1 as SQVTM and CDR2 as ANQGSEA. V lost 5 bases and J 7 bases, leaving 20 bases between the germline ends. CDR3 DNA sequence: TGCAGCGTTACCGGGGGGCCCCGATATCCTGGCTACACCTTC. Protein sequence: CSVTGGPRYPGYTF.

This sequence joins TRBV5-4 and TRBJ1-1; 7 bases map to TRBD1. Trimming took 2 bases from V and 6 from J; bases not matched to a gene: 7. Germline V lookup: CDR1 SGHNT, CDR2 YYREEE (reference sequence). The CDR3 totals 14 residues. CDR3 amino acids: CASSLGVGGSEAFF. CDR3 DNA: TGTGCCAGCAGCTTAGGGGTAGGGGGCTCTGAAGCTTTCTTT.

This clone was detected only once. CDR3 DNA sequence: TGTGCCACCGGGGGACTAGCGGGGGACACCTCCTACAATGAGCAGTTCTTC. It translates to CATGGLAGDTSYNEQFF. This sequence joins TRBV15 and TRBJ2-1; TRBD2 matches at 14 bases. The CDR3 runs 17 residues. V shed 8 bases, J shed 0 bases, and the junction held 6 bases outside the gene matches. CDR1 is LNHNV, CDR2 YYDKDF, per germline (reference sequence).

J is TRBJ2-5 and V is TRBV27; 8 positions match TRBD2. There are 17 residues in the CDR3. V trimming: 5 bases; J trimming: 3 bases; junction bases outside the gene matches: 14. From germline, CDR1 is MNHEY and CDR2 SMNVEV (reference sequence). CDR3 residues: CASSPLLGTSEKETQYF. CDR3 nucleotides: TGTGCCAGCAGTCCCCTTTTGGGGACTAGTGAAAAAGAGACCCAGTACTTC.

The genes are TRBV7-6 and TRBJ2-7; 14 nucleotides agree with TRBD2. The CDR3 spans 18 residues. V gave up 2 bases and J gave up 6 bases; unmatched junction bases: 12. Germline V gene data show CDR1 as SGHVS and CDR2 as FNYEAQ. The CDR3 DNA follows: TGTGCCAGCAGCTTACTGTACTTTGGACTAGCGGGGGGATCCGAGCAGTACTTC. Protein: CASSLLYFGLAGGSEQYF.

J is TRBJ2-2 and V is TRBV29-1; the match to TRBD1 covers 8 bases. V lost 3 bases to trimming and J lost 2 bases; unmatched junction nucleotides: 2. The CDR3 is 14 amino acids. Germline V gene data show CDR1 as SQVTM and CDR2 as ANQGSEA. The CDR3 sequence: CSVDGTGNTGELFF. CDR3 DNA: TGCAGCGTTGACGGGACAGGCAACACCGGGGAGCTGTTTTTT.